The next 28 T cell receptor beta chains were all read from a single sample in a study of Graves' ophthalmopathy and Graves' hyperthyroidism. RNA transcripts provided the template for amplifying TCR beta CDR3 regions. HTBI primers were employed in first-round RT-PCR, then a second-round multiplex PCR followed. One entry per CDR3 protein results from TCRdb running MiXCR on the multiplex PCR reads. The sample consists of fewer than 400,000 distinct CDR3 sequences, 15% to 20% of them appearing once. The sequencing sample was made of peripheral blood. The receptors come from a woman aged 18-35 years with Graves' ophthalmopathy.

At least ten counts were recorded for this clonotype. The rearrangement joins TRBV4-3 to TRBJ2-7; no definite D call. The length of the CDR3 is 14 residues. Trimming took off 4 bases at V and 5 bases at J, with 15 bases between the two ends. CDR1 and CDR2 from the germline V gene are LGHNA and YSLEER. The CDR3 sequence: CASSLEAAYNEQYF. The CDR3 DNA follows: TGCGCCAGCAGCCTCGAGGCCGCTTATAACGAGCAGTACTTC.

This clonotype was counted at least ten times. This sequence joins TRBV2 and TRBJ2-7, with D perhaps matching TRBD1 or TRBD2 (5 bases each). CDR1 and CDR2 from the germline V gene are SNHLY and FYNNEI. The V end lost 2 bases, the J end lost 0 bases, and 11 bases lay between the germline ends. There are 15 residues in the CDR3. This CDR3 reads CASSERGRASYEQYF. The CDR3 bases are TGTGCCAGCAGTGAAAGGGGACGGGCCTCCTACGAGCAGTACTTC. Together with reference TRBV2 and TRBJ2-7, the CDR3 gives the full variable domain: EPEVTQTPSHQVTQMGQEVILRCVPISNHLYFYWYRQILGQKVEFLVSFYNNEISEKSEIFDDQFSVERPDGSNFTLKIRSTKLEDSAMYFCASSERGRASYEQYFGPGTRLTVT.

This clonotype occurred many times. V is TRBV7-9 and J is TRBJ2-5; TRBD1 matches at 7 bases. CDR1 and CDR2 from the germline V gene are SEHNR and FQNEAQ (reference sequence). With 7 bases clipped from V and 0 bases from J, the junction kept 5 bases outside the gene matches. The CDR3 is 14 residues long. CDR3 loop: CASTFGTDQETQYF. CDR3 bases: TGTGCCAGCACCTTCGGGACAGACCAAGAGACCCAGTACTTC.

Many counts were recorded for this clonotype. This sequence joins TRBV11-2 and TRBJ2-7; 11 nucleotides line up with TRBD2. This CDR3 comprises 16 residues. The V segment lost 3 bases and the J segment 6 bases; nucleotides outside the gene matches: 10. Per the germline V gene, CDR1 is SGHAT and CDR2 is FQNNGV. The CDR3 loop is CASSFQPLAGVFEQYF. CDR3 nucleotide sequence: TGTGCCAGCAGCTTCCAGCCACTAGCGGGAGTGTTCGAGCAGTACTTC.

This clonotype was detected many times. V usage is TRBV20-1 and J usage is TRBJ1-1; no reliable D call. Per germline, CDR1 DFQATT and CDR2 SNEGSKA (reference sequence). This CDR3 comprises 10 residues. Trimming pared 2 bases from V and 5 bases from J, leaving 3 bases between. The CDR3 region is CSARSTEAFF. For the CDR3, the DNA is TGCAGTGCTAGAAGTACTGAAGCTTTCTTT.

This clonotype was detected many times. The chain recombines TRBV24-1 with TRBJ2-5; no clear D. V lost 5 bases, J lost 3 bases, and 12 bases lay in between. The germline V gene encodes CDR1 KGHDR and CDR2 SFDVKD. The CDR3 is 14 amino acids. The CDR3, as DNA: TGTGCCACCAGTGGGCCCTACCCGGAAGAGACCCAGTACTTC. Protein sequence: CATSGPYPEETQYF.

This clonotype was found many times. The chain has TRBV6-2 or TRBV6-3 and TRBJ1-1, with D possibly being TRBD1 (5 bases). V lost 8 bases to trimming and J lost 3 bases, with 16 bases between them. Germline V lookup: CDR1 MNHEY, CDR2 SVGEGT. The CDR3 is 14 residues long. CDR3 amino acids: CASRGGQRDTEAFF. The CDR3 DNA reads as TGTGCCAGCCGGGGCGGCCAGCGGGACACTGAAGCTTTCTTT.

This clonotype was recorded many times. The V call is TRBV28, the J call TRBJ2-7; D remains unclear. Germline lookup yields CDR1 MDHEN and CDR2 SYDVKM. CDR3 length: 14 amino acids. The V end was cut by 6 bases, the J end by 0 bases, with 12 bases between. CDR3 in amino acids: CASRLPQSSYEQYF. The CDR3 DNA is TGTGCCAGCAGGCTGCCGCAGAGCTCCTACGAGCAGTACTTC.

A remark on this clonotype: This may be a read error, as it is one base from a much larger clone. The CDR3 region has the DNA TGTGCCCGGAGTCCAAGGCCTAACGAGCAGTACTTC. Amino acid sequence: CARSPRPNEQYF. V usage is TRBV30 and J usage is TRBJ2-7; no firm D call. The CDR3 has 12 amino acids. Per germline, CDR1 GTSNPN and CDR2 SVGIG (reference sequence).

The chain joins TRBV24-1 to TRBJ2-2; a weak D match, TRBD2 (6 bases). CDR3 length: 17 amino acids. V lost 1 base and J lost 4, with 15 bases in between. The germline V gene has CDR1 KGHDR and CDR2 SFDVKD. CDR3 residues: CATSDFDVGGRTGELFF. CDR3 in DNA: TGTGCCACCAGTGATTTTGACGTCGGGGGTCGCACCGGGGAGCTGTTTTTT.

CDR3 DNA sequence: TGTGCCAGCAGTTACTCGGGGCGGGGGAGCGTAGAGACCCAGTACTTC. As protein: CASSYSGRGSVETQYF. The chain couples TRBV6-5 to TRBJ2-5, with 7 bases aligning to TRBD2. This CDR3 spans 16 amino acids. With V trimmed by 0 bases and J by 4 bases, 8 bases remained unmatched. The germline gives CDR1 MNHEY, CDR2 SVGAGI.

Here the CDR3 DNA reads TGTGCCAGCACCCGACATAGGGATCAAGAGACCCAGTACTTC. The encoded protein is CASTRHRDQETQYF. This chain links TRBV12-3 or TRBV12-4 with TRBJ2-5; D is undetermined. V shed 7 bases and J shed 2 bases, with 14 bases lying between them. This CDR3 has 14 residues.

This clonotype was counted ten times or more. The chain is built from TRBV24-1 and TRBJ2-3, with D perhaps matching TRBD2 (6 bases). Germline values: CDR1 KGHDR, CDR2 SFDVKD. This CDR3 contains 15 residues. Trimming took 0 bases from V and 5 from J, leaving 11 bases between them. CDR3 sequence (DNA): TGTGCCACCAGTGATTTGCAACCCGGGGGAGATACGCAGTATTTT. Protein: CATSDLQPGGDTQYF.

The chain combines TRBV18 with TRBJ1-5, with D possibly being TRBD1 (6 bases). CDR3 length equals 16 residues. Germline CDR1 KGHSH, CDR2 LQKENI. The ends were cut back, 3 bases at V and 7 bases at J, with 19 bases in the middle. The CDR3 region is CASSPRAGGARQPQHF. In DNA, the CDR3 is TGTGCCAGCTCACCCCGGGCGGGGGGGGCAAGGCAGCCCCAGCATTTT.

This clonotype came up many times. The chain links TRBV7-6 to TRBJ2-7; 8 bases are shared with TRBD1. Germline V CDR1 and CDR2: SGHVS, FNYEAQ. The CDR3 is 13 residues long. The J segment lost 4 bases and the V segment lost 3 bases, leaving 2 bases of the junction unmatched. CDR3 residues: CASSFRDRYEQYF. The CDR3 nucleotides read TGTGCCAGCAGCTTCAGGGACAGGTACGAGCAGTACTTC.

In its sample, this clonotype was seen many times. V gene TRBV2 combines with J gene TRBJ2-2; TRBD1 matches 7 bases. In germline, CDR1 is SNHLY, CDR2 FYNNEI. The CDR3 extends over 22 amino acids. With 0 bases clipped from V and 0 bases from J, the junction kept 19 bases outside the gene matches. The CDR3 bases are TGTGCCAGCAGTGAAGCGCTTCTATATTATGCTGAGGGGGCCACGAACACCGGGGAGCTGTTTTTT. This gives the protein CASSEALLYYAEGATNTGELFF.

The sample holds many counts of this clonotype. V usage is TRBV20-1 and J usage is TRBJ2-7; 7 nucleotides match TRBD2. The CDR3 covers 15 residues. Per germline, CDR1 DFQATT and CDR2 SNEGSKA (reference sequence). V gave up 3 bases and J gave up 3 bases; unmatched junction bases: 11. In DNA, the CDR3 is TGCAGTGCTAGTCCAATGGCGGGAGCCGGCTACGAGCAGTACTTC. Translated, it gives CSASPMAGAGYEQYF.

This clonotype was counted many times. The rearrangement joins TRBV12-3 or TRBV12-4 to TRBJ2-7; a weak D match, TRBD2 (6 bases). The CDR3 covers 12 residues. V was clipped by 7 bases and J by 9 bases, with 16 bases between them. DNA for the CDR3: TGTGCCAGCACTTCCGCGGGGTGGGGGCAGTACTTC. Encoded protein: CASTSAGWGQYF.

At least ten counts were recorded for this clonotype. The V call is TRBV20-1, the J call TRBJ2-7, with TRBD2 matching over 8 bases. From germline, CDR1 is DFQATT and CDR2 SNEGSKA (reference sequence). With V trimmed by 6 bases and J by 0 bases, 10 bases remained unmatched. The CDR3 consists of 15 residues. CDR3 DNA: TGCAGTGCGCCCGACTCTAGCGGGCTCTCCTACGAGCAGTACTTC. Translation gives CSAPDSSGLSYEQYF.

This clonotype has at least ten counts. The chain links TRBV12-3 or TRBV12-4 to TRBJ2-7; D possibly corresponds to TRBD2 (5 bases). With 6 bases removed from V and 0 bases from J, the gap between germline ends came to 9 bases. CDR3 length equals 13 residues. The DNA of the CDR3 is TGTGCCAGCAGCGTCGGGAACTCCTACGAGCAGTACTTC. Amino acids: CASSVGNSYEQYF.

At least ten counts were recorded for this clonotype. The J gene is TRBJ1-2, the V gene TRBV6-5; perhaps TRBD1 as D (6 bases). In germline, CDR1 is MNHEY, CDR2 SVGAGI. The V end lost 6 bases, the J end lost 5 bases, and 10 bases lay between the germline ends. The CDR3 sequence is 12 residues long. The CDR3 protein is CASSNRAYGYTF. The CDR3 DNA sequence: TGTGCCAGCAGCAACAGGGCGTATGGCTACACCTTC.

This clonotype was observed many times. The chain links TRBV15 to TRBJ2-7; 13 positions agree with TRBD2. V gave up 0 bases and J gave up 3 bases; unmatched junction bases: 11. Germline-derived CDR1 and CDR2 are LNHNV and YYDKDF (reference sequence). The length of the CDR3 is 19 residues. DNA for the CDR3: TGTGCCACCAGCAGAGAGAACCCGGGACTAGCGGGGAGGTACTACGAGCAGTACTTC. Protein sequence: CATSRENPGLAGRYYEQYF.

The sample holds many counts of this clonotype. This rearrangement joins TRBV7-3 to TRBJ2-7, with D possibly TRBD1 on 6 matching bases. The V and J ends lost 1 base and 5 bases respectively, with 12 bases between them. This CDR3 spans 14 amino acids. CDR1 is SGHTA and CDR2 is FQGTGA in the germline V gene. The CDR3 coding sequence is TGTGCCAGCAGCTTAATAGGGGGTCCCCACGAGCAGTACTTC. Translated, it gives CASSLIGGPHEQYF.

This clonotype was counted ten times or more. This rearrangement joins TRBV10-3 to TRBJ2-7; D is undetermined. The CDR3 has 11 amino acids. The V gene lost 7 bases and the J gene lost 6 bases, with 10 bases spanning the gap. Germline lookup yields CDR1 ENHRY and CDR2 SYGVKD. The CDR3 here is CAIISGLEQYF. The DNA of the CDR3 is TGTGCCATCATATCCGGGCTCGAGCAGTACTTC.

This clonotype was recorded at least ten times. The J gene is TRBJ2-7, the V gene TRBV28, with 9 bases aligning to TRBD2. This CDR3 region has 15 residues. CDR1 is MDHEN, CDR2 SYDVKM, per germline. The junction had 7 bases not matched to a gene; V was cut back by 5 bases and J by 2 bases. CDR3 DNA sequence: TGTGCCAGCAGTCGGACTAGCGCACCGCCCTACGAGCAGTACTTC. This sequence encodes CASSRTSAPPYEQYF.

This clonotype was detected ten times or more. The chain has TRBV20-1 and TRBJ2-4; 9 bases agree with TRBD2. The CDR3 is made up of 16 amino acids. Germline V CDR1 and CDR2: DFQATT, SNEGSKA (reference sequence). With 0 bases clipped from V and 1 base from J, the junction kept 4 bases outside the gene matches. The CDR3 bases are TGCAGTGCTAGAGAAGCGGGGGGTGTTGCCAAAAACATTCAGTACTTC. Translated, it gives CSAREAGGVAKNIQYF.

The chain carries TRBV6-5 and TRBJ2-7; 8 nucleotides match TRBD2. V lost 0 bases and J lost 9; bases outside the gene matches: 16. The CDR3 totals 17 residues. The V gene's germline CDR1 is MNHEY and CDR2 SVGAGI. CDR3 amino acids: CASSYSGGRSPLRGQYF. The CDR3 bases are TGTGCCAGCAGTTACTCGGGCGGGAGGAGCCCACTAAGAGGGCAGTACTTC.

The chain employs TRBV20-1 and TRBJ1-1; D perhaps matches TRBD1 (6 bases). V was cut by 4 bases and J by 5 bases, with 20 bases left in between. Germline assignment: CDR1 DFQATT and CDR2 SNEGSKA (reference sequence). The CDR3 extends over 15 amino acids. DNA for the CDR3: TGCAGTGCTATCCCACCTAGGGGGGGCAGGACTGAAGCTTTCTTT. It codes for CSAIPPRGGRTEAFF.